This TCR beta chain was sequenced for a study of blood T cell repertoires in COVID-19. Across the study: Sources were T cells, B-cell-depleted T cells, or PBMCs; the material itself was cDNA or gDNA.

In the original processing: Estimation of nucleated cell counts relied on the amplification of reference gene primers. Here immunoSEQ multiplex PCR was the method, and the copy in TCRdb shows in-frame clones only, minus some. V and J calls and clone size are as listed in that table; D and trimming were resolved from the DNA. The sample includes over 45,000 clones, roughly 80% of them seen just once. Sequencing used peripheral blood. This TCR came from a man aged 50 to 59 with active COVID-19.

This CDR3 reads CASRRGQGSYNEQFF. DNA of the CDR3: TGTGCCAGCAGGAGGGGACAGGGAAGTTACAATGAGCAGTTCTTC. V is TRBV6-5 and J is TRBJ2-1; 9 bases align to TRBD1. V lost 6 bases and J lost 4; bases outside the gene matches: 7. The CDR3 has 15 amino acids. CDR1 MNHEY and CDR2 SVGAGI come from the germline V gene.